Included here is one T cell receptor beta chain sequence, with context. This receptor's antigen is unknown. Per-base quality was not reported, and no clone a single base away is much larger than it. The donors belonged to the validation cohort of 90 to 150 subjects, which was separate from the approximately 680-subject first cohort. The entry originates in a study of cytomegalovirus exposure and HLA in healthy donors (dated by TCRdb to between 2016 and 2019). At the level of the whole study: A later analysis indicated that the 130 or so validation repertoires were generated on the platform also employed for the 700 or so repertoires of the first cohort. The study aimed to test whether cataloging public T cell receptors could reveal signatures of past pathogen exposure. Besides the first cohort of 550 to 750 subjects, a separate validation cohort made up of over 100 different subjects was used. High-throughput TCR immunosequencing, statistical association of individual TCRs with disease status, and machine learning were combined to predict cytomegalovirus infection status.

Library preparation was by the immunoSEQ multiplex PCR assay. In the source study's methods: A statistical classification framework was built to diagnose cytomegalovirus status from the catalog of TCR beta chain sequences. The clones in this table, taken by TCRdb from immuneACCESS, are in-frame only. Not every clone is retained; where verified, under half of the shortfall comes from an unresolved V gene, and the cause of the rest is unknown. Clone size and V and J calls were adopted from that table, with D and trimming inferred from the DNA. The sample profile shows roughly 220,000 clones; around 90% of them were found once. More than 0.85% of the sample lies in the top ten. What the authors observed across the whole study: A total of fewer than 200 TCR beta chains were listed by the study as associated with cytomegalovirus. Cytomegalovirus status was reported to be diagnosed by the classifier with high specificity and sensitivity in both the original and validation cohorts. While some public TCRs were present in many individuals, most TCR sequences turned up only very rarely across donors. All 130 or so repertoires were used to score co-occurrence in the validation cohort in a later analysis, because that analysis had no HLA typing for the cohort. In vitro tests confirmed that a few of the cytomegalovirus-associated TCR beta chains recognize cytomegalovirus antigens. A later analysis found that TCRs clustered in the first cohort also tended to co-occur in the roughly 120 validation repertoires, with approximately 95% of cluster scores above 0. The authors suggested that the approach could potentially be generalized to other disease states and immunological phenotypes.

The germline V gene sets CDR1 to SGHVS and CDR2 to FQNEAQ. The germline V end is reduced by 8 bases and the J end by 6 bases; junction bases left unmatched: 15. The CDR3 contains 15 residues, cysteine and phenylalanine counted. The read is trimmed to its CDR3 DNA, 45 bases read in frame from base 1. The chain was built from TRBV7-8 and TRBJ1-1, and 7 junction bases match TRBD1. Sequenced sample: PBMCs. This sequence was found in a woman aged 18 to 35 in good health and CMV-seronegative. CDR3 reads: CASGGSTGTPSEAFF. The DNA is TGTGCCAGCGGCGGCTCGACAGGGACCCCCTCTGAAGCTTTCTTT.